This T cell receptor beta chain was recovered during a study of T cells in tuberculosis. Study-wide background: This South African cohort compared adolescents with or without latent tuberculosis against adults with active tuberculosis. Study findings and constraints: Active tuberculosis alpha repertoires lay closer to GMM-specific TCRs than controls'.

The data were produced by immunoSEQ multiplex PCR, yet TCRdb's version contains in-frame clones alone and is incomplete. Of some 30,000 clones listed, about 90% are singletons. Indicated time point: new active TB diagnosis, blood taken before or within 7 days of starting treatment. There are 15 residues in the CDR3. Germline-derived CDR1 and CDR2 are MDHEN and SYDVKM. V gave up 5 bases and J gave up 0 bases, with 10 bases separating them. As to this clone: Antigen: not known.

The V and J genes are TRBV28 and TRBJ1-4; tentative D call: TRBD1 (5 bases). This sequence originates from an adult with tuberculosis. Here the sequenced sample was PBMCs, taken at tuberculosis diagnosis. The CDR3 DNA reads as TGTGCCAGCAGTCCCCAGGGTTCAACTAATGAAAAACTGTTTTTT. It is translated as CASSPQGSTNEKLFF.